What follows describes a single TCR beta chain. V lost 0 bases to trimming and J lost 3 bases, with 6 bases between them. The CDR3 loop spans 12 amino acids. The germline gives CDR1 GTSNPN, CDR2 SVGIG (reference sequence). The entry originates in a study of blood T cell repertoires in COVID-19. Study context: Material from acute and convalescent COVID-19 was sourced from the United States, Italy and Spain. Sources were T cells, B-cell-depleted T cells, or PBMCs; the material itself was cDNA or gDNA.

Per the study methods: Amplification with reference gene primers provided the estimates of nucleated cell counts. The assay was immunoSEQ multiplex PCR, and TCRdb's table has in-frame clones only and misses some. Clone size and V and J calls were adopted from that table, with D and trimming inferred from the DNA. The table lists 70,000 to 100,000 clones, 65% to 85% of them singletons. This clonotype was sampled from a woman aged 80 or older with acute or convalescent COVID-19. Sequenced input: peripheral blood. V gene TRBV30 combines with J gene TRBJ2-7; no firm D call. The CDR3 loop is CAWSVARYEQYF. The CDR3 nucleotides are TGTGCCTGGAGTGTAGCGCGCTACGAGCAGTACTTC.